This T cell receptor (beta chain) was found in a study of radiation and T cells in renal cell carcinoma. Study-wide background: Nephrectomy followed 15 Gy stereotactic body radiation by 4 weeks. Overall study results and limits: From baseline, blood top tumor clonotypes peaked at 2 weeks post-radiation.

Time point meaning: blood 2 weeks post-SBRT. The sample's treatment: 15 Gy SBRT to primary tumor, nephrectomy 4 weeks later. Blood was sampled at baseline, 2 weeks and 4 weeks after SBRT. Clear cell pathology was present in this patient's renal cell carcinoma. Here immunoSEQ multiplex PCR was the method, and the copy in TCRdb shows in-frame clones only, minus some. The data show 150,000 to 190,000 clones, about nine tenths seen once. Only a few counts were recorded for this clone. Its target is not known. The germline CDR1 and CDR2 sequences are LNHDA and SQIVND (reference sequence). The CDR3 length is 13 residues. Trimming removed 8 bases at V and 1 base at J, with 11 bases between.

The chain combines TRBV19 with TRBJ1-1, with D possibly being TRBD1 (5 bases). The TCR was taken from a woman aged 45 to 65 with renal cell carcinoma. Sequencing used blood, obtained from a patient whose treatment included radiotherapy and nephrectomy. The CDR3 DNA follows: TGTGCCAGTCGGGGGAGACCGAACACTGAAGCTTTCTTT. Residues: CASRGRPNTEAFF.